Following are 9 T cell receptor beta chains from one sample sequenced in a study of OX40 agonist ivuxolimab in advanced cancers. Produced via immunoSEQ multiplex PCR; TCRdb's table is partial and in-frame only. The data show around 84,000 clones, around nine tenths seen once. Here the sequenced sample was CD4+ or CD8+ T cells sorted from blood, taken in a trial of the OX40 agonist ivuxolimab. These receptors originate from an adult with an advanced solid tumor such as melanoma, head and neck, liver or kidney cancer.

CDR3 region: CASSLDAEAAFF. The CDR3 bases are TGTGCCAGCAGCTTAGATGCCGAAGCAGCTTTCTTT. The rearrangement links TRBV11-3 to TRBJ1-1, with no clear D. Germline-derived CDR1 and CDR2 are SGHNT and YENEEA. The germline V and J ends were trimmed by 0 bases and 10 bases, with 9 bases remaining between them. This CDR3 has 12 amino acids.

The rearrangement joins TRBV7-9 to TRBJ1-1, with 9 positions matching TRBD1. J gave up 3 bases and V 4 bases, and 3 bases lay outside the gene matches. CDR1 is SEHNR and CDR2 is FQNEAQ in the germline V gene (reference sequence). This CDR3 contains 14 residues. The CDR3 DNA follows: TGTGCCAGCAGCTCACAGGGGGCGGACACTGAAGCTTTCTTT. Translation: CASSSQGADTEAFF.

The gene calls are TRBV28 and TRBJ1-4; TRBD1 matches at 9 bases. V lost 5 bases and J lost 1; bases outside the gene matches: 5. This CDR3 is built from 16 residues. CDR1 is MDHEN and CDR2 is SYDVKM in the germline V gene. This CDR3 is CASSLSTGGTNEKLFF. The CDR3 region has the DNA TGTGCCAGCAGTCTCTCGACAGGGGGAACTAATGAAAAACTGTTTTTT.

This chain joins TRBV11-2 and TRBJ1-1; no reliable D call. This CDR3 is 13 amino acids long. Between the trimmed V and J ends, which lost 0 bases and 7 bases, there was a span of 9 bases. From germline, CDR1 is SGHAT and CDR2 FQNNGV. CDR3 DNA: TGTGCCAGCAGCTTAGACATTCCGGGTGAAGCTTTCTTT. The encoded protein is CASSLDIPGEAFF.

The chain employs TRBV4-1 and TRBJ2-5; TRBD2 matches at 9 bases. With 1 base clipped from V and 5 bases from J, the junction kept 5 bases outside the gene matches. The CDR3 extends over 15 amino acids. CDR1 and CDR2 from the germline V gene are MGHRA and YSYEKL. The CDR3 DNA is TGCGCCAGCAGCCAAGCACCTAGCGGGGAGGAGACCCAGTACTTC. This gives the protein CASSQAPSGEETQYF.

The chain joins TRBV2 to TRBJ2-2; D is uncertain. V shed 6 bases and J shed 8 bases, with 7 bases lying between them. The germline V gene encodes CDR1 SNHLY and CDR2 FYNNEI. This CDR3 has 11 amino acids. This chain's CDR3 is CASSPLGELFF. The CDR3 DNA sequence: TGTGCCAGCAGCCCCCTAGGGGAGCTGTTTTTT.

CDR3 nucleotides: TGTGCCAGCAGCTTAGTGGTAGCGGGAGGGTACAATGAGCAGTTCTTC. Translating gives CASSLVVAGGYNEQFF. V and J are TRBV7-8 and TRBJ2-1, with TRBD2 matching 11 bases. The CDR3 covers 16 residues. Germline loops: CDR1 SGHVS, CDR2 FQNEAQ. V lost 1 base to trimming and J lost 4 bases; unmatched junction nucleotides: 3.

This rearrangement joins TRBV29-1 to TRBJ2-1; 11 nucleotides match TRBD2. The CDR3 is made up of 18 amino acids. CDR1 and CDR2 from the germline V gene are SQVTM and ANQGSEA. V was pared by 0 bases and J by 0 bases, with 7 bases of the junction left unmatched. The CDR3 nucleotides are TGCAGCGTTGAAGAACTAGCGGGAGTCGGTGGCTCCTACAATGAGCAGTTCTTC. Protein product: CSVEELAGVGGSYNEQFF.

The count of this clone is one. This chain links TRBV6-6 with TRBJ2-7; a possible D gene is TRBD1 (6 bases). V lost 8 bases and J lost 3, with 17 bases in between. CDR3 length: 14 residues. The V gene's germline CDR1 is MNHNY and CDR2 SVGAGI (reference sequence). The CDR3 loop reads CASSIGTSYYEQYF. The CDR3 bases are TGTGCCAGCTCGATAGGGACATCCTACTACGAGCAGTACTTC.